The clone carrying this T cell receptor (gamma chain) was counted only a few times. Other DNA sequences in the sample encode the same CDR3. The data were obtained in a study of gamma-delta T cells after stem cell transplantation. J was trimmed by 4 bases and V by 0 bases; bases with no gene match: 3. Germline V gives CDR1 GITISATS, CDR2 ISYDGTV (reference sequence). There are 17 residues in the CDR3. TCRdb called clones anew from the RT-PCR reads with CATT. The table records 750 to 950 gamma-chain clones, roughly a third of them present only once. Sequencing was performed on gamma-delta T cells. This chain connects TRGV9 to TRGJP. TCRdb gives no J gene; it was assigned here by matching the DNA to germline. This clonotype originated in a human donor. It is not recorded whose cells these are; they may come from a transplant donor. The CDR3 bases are TGTGCCTTGTGGGAGGTGCCCCAAGAGTTGGGCAAAAAAATCAAGGTATTT. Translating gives CALWEVPQELGKKIKVF.